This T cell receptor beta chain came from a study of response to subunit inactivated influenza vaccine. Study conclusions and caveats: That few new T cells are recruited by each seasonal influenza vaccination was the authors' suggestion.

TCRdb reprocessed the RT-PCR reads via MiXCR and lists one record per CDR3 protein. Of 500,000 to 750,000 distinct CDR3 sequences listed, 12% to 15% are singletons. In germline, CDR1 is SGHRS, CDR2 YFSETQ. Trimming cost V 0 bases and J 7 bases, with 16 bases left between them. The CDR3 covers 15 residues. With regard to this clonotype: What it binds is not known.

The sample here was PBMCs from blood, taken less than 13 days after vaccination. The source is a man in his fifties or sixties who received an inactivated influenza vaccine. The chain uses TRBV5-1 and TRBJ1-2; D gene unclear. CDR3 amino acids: CASSLDGRRDGGYTF. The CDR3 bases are TGCGCCAGCAGCTTGGATGGCAGGAGAGACGGTGGCTACACCTTC.